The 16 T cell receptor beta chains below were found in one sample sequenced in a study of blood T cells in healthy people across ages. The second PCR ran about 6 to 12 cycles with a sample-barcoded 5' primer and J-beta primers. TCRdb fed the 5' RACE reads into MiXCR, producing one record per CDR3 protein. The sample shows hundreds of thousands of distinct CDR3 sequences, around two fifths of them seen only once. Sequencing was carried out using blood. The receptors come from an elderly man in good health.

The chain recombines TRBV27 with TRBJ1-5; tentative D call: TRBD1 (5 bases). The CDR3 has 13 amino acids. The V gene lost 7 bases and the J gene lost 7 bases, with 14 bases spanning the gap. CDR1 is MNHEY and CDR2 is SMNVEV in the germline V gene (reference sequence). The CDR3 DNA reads TGTGCCAGCAAAATGGGGGTCAACCAGCCCCAGCATTTT. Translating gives CASKMGVNQPQHF.

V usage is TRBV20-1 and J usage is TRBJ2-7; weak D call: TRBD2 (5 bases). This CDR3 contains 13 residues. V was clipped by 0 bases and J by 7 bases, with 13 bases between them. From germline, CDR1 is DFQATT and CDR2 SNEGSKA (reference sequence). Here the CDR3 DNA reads TGCAGTGCTAGAGATTGGGAAGGAGGTGAGCAGTACTTC. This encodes CSARDWEGGEQYF.

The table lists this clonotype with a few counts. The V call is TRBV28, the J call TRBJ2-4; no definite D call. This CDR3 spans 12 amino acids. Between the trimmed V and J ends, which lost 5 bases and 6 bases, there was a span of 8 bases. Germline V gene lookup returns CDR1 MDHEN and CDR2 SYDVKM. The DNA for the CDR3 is TGTGCCAGCAGTCTAAGGAGAAACATTCAGTACTTC. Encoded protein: CASSLRRNIQYF.

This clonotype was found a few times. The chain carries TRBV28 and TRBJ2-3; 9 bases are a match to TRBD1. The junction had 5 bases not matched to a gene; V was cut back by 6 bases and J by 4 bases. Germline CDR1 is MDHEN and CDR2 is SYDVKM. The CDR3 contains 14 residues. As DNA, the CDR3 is TGTGCCAGCAGGACCGGGACAGGGCCAGATACGCAGTATTTT. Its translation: CASRTGTGPDTQYF.

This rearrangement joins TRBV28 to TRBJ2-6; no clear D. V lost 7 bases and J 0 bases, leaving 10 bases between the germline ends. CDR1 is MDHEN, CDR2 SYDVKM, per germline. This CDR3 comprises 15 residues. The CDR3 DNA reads TGTGCCAGCATAACCGCAGCCTCTGGGGCCAACGTCCTGACTTTC. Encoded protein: CASITAASGANVLTF.

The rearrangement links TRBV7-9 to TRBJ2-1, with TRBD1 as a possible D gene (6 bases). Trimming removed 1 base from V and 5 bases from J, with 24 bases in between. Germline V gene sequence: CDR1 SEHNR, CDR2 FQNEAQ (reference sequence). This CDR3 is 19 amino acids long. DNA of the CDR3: TGTGCCAGCAGCTTAGTGGTCCTCGGCCAGGGGAAGTCCCACAATGAGCAGTTCTTC. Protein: CASSLVVLGQGKSHNEQFF.

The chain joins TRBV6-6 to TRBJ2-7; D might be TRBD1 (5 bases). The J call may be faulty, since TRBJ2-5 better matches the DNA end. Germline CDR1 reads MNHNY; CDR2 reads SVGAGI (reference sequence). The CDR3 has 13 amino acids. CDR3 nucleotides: TGTGCCAGCAGCGTGGGTAACAGGGAGACCCAGTACTTC. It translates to CASSVGNRETQYF.

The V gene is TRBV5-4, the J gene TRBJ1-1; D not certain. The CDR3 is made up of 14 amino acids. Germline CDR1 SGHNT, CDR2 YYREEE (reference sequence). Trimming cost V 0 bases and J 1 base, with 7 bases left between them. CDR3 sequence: CASSLERQNTEAFF. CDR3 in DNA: TGTGCCAGCAGCTTGGAACGGCAGAACACTGAAGCTTTCTTT.

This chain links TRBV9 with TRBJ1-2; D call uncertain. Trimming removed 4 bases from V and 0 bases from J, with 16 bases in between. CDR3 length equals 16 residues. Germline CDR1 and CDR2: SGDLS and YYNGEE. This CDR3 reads CASSSALGRTNYGYTF. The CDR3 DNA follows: TGTGCCAGCAGCTCGGCCCTAGGCAGAACTAACTATGGCTACACCTTC.

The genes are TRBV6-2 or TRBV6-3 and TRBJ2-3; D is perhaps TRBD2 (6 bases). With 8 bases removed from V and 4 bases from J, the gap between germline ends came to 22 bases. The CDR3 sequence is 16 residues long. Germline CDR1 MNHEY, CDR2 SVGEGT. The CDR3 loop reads CASLRRGRVGSDTQYF. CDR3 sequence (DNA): TGTGCCAGCCTCAGGAGGGGCAGGGTAGGGTCAGATACGCAGTATTTT.

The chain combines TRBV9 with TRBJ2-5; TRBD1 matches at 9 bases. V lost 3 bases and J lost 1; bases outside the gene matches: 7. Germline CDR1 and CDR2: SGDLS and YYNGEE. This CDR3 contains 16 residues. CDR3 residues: CASSDRGPAFQETQYF. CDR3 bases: TGTGCCAGCAGCGACAGGGGGCCAGCCTTCCAAGAGACCCAGTACTTC.

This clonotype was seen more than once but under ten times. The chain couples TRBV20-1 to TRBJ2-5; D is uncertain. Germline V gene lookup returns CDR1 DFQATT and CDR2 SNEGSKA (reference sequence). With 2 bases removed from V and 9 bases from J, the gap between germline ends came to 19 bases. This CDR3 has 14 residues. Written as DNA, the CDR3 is TGCAGTGCTAGATCGGGCCCTACGTGGGATCCCCAGTACTTC. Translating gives CSARSGPTWDPQYF.

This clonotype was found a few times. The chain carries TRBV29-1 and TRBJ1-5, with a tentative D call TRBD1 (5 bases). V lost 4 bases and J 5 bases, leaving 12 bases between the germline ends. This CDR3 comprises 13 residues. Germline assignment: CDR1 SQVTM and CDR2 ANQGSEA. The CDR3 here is CSVGKGLDQPQHF. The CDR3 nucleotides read TGCAGCGTTGGGAAGGGGTTGGATCAGCCCCAGCATTTT. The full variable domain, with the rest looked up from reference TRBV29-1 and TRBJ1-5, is SAVISQKPSRDICQRGTSLTIQCQVDSQVTMMFWYRQQPGQSLTLIATANQGSEATYESGFVIDKFPISRPNLTFSTLTVSNMSPEDSSIYLCSVGKGLDQPQHFGDGTRLSIL.

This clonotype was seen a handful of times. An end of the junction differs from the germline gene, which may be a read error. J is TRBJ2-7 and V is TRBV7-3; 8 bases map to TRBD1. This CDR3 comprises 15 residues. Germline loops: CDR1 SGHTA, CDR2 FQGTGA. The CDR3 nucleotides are TGTGCCAGCAGCCTAACCGGGACAGGCGACTACGAGCAGTACTTC. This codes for CASSLTGTGDYEQYF.

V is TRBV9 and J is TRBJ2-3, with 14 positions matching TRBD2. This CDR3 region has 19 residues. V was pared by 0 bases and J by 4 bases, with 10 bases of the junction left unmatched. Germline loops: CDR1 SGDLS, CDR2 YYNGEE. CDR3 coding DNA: TGTGCCAGCAGCGTAGGAGGACGACTAGCGGGGGGGTGGGCAGATACGCAGTATTTT. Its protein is CASSVGGRLAGGWADTQYF.

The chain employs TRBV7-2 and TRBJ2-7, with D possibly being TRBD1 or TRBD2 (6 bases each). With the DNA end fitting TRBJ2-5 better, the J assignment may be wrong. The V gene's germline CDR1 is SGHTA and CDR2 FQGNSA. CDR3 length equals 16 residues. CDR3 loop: CASSLVGGGGQETQYF. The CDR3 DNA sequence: TGTGCCAGCAGCTTAGTCGGTGGGGGAGGACAGGAGACCCAGTACTTC.